This TCR beta chain was found in a study of cytomegalovirus exposure and HLA in healthy donors (TCRdb year 2017). Looking at the study overall: In an earlier analysis of around 540 of the donors, around 300 Gb of sequence data and just under 120 million unique TCR beta sequences from approximately 180 million T cells were reported. About 280 gigabases of sequencing data and around 80 million unique TCR sequences made up an early release that covered several hundred HLA-typed donors. Of the 350 to 400 genotyped donors, approximately 83% fell in the genetic ancestry cluster associated with self-reported Caucasian donors. The study aimed to test whether cataloging public T cell receptors could reveal signatures of past pathogen exposure. The study used immunosequencing to profile the T cell repertoires of several hundred subjects and linked those repertoires to cytomegalovirus serostatus. Besides the first cohort of 500 to 700 subjects, a separate validation cohort made up of some 110 different subjects was used. High-throughput TCR immunosequencing, statistical association of individual TCRs with disease status, and machine learning were combined to predict cytomegalovirus infection status. To study patterns of TCR occurrence, a later analysis re-analyzed previously published TCR beta repertoires from 700 or so donors and added high-resolution HLA genotyping. In the later analysis, no new phenotypic data were used to find candidate immune exposures; instead, reliance was placed on TCR beta sequences and their occurrence across donors. In an earlier analysis of a few hundred of the donors, high-throughput TCR beta sequencing was used to judge whether each TCR beta V gene segment behaved as functional or pseudogenic. Donor age, sex, ethnicity and CMV serostatus were compiled alongside the repertoire data. Genome-wide SNP genotypes for about 65% of the roughly 670 donors were used in a later genetic analysis, which treated that subset as a discovery cohort. All discovery cohort repertoires had been generated using a single sequencing platform. Class I and class II HLA loci were covered by the typing at four-digit resolution. The number of donors typed differed by locus, with roughly 629-640 for A, B, C, DRB1 and DQB1, roughly 520 for DQA1, approximately 580 for DPA1, and under 490 for DPB1. A handful of DR-DQ haplotypes were handled as single units for association and clustering because linkage in the cohort was strong. Among a few hundred genotyped donors of the cohort, an average of roughly 240,000 unique TCR beta nucleotide sequences were sequenced per donor, roughly a sixth of them non-productive.

This clone was detected a few times. The specificity of this receptor is unknown. No much larger clone is present one base from it, and per-base qualities are unavailable. Including cysteine and phenylalanine, the CDR3 has 18 amino acids. Left in the record is the CDR3 DNA by itself, 54 bases read in frame from the first base. The germline V gene supplies CDR1 MNHNS and CDR2 SASEGT. Ends trimmed: V by 1 base, J by 8 bases; bases unmatched to a gene: 14. Libraries were made using the immunoSEQ multiplex PCR assay. For the multiplex PCR, a mixture combining 60 forward primers for TCR Vbeta segments and 13 reverse primers for TCR Jbeta segments was used. The CDR3 region of rearranged TCR beta genes was amplified from genomic DNA by a multiplex PCR assay. On the Illumina HiSeq System, the amplified TCR beta libraries were sequenced as 87-base-pair reads. In the paper's pipeline: A later analysis counted approximately 84 million unique TCR beta chains across the 700 or so repertoires, and around 9.9 million of these chains were shared by at least two donors. A nearest-neighbor algorithm error-corrected the raw reads and collapsed the reads into unique sequences, merging closely related sequences to remove PCR and sequencing errors. To assign V, D and J gene segments, CDR3 sequences were aligned to IMGT reference sequences. For a sequence to be retained, at least a six-nucleotide match to both a V gene segment and a J gene segment was required. Rearrangements were classified as productive when the CDR3 lacked stop codons and remained in frame with V and J, and all other rearrangements were classified as non-productive. CDR3 was defined according to IMGT convention as the region running from the second conserved V-encoded cysteine to the conserved J-encoded phenylalanine. The earlier analysis of about 530 of the donors excluded any sequence lacking an unambiguous match to a single V gene segment. In an earlier analysis of 587 of the donors, V segments were called functional above 56.7% productive rearrangements and were called segregating when the between-donor standard deviation exceeded 5%. A statistical classification framework was developed to diagnose cytomegalovirus status using the catalog of TCR beta chain sequences. A later analysis assigned V and J genes by comparing TCR nucleotide sequences with IMGT/GENE-DB human TR gene sequences. Using the TCRdist pipeline, a later analysis assigned CDR3 sequences along with most-parsimonious VDJ recombination scenarios. In a later analysis, each TCR beta chain was defined by its CDR3 amino acid sequence together with its V-gene family, and reads lacking a unique V-gene family were excluded. A later analysis removed several hundred highly shared, low-generation-probability nucleotide sequences to deal with suspected cross-contamination and a sequencing artifact. For each public chain, a later analysis derived a clonal expansion index from normalized ranks of inferred template counts within each repertoire. A later analysis computed generation probabilities with a VDJ recombination model fitted to out-of-frame rearrangements, and checked the results against IGoR. Hypergeometric tests were used in a later analysis to score TCR-TCR, TCR-HLA and TCR-CMV co-occurrence, with a repertoire-size bias correction applied to the TCR pairs. In a later analysis, false discovery rates were estimated by permuting HLA or CMV assignments 20 times. In a later analysis, co-occurring TCRs were grouped using DBSCAN, with TCRdist sequence similarity added in when clustering inside HLA-allele-positive subsets. Repertoires with fewer than 30,000 or more than 120,000 public chains were left out of co-occurrence clustering, as were five repertoires with anomalous nucleotide sharing. TCRdb provides this immuneACCESS table in a form limited to in-frame rearrangements. Some clones are lacking; in checked studies, under half of them reflect an unresolved V gene, and why the rest are absent is not known. That table gives V, J and clone size, and the DNA gave D and trimming. Counted in this sample were some 140,000 clones; about 66% of them appeared once. 1.5% to 2% of the sample comes from the top ten.

Overall study results and their limits: A total of 150 or so TCR beta chains were listed by the study as associated with cytomegalovirus. Only TCR beta chains were sequenced in this cohort, and the absence of alpha or paired-chain data limited detectable features. A further reported finding was that TCR beta sequences accurately predicted the HLA-A and HLA-B alleles for most subjects in the first cohort. V-gene and J-gene trimming of TCR beta chains was associated with a missense DCLRE1C variant in a later genetic analysis, and the association was replicated in an independent cohort. The classifier was reported to diagnose cytomegalovirus status with high specificity and sensitivity in both the original cohort and the validation cohort. In a later analysis, most CMV-associated TCR beta chains were found to appear HLA-restricted, with HLA associations seemingly driven largely by CMV exposure. A later genetic analysis reported fewer N-insertions in productive TCRs among donors in an Asian-associated ancestry cluster than the roughly 620-donor mean. Specific HLA alleles were associated with about 17,000 TCR beta sequences at a false discovery rate of 0.05 in a later analysis. An earlier analysis of around 500 of the donors showed that most TCR beta V segments appeared in productive rearrangements either about 87% or about 30% of the time, which broadly matched IMGT annotations. Compared with equally common non-associated chains, HLA-associated TCR beta chains in a later analysis were more clonally expanded and had lower generation probabilities. About 15 rarely observed V segments, including chromosome 9 orphons, were excluded from the earlier analysis of about 610 of the donors because counts were too low. Some IMGT-functional V segments, including TRBV6-2 and TRBV6-3, could not be told apart with the 87-base-pair reads, so those segments were excluded. For the cohort, immune exposure information was limited to CMV serostatus. Linkage disequilibrium might explain the correlated functional status among segregating V segments, but an unknown experimental factor could not be ruled out. According to a later analysis, TCR association rates differed among HLA loci, with DRB1 alleles showing the most associated TCRs and HLA-C alleles showing the fewest. In a later analysis, several top co-occurrence clusters were reported to appear linked to parvovirus B19, influenza, CMV and Epstein-Barr virus. Across donors, most TCR sequences were observed very rarely, whereas some public TCRs were present in many individuals. Roughly uniform sequencing depth across donors was assumed in presence/absence analyses, although this assumption may not hold. It was suggested by the authors that the approach could potentially be generalized to other disease states and immunological phenotypes. When HLA alleles, especially DR and DQ, strongly co-occurred, TCR associations were difficult to assign to individual alleles. Because some donors lacked HLA typing at each locus, the association tests relied only on the typed subset. In vitro tests confirmed that a few of the cytomegalovirus-associated TCR beta chains recognize cytomegalovirus antigens. A cluster of highly shared sequence variants was judged likely to represent a technical artifact of the sequencing pipeline.

The cohort comprised 710 or so healthy bone marrow donors. Cohort members were all nominally healthy when sampled, although unrecorded immune exposures were likely present. Of the approximately 700 cohort members, 250 to 300 had positive CMV serostatus and fewer than 400 had negative CMV serostatus, and CMV serostatus was not recorded for the donor. Every donor gave a peripheral blood sample, and the peripheral blood mononuclear cells from that sample were used for TCR beta sequencing. The Qiagen DNeasy Blood Extraction Kit was used to extract genomic DNA from the blood cell samples. This receptor was identified in a human donor in good health. The specimen sequenced was PBMCs. Rearrangement joined TRBV6-1 to TRBJ1-2, with 12 central nucleotides matching TRBD1. The nucleotide sequence is given as TGTGCCAGCAGTGAAGGGGCCGGGACAGGGGGCGCGAGGAGCGGCTACACCTTC. Protein translation: CASSEGAGTGGARSGYTF.